The 17 T cell receptor beta chains listed next were all sequenced from one sample in a study of T cells in Graves' hyperthyroidism and ophthalmopathy. It was RNA transcripts that yielded the amplified TCR beta CDR3 regions. Researchers ran a first-round RT-PCR on the TCR CDR3 using the HTBI primer set. One entry per CDR3 protein results from TCRdb running MiXCR on the multiplex PCR reads. The data hold 20,000 to 30,000 distinct CDR3 sequences, with over 35% observed a single time. What was sequenced was blood. The origin of the receptors is a woman in her twenties or thirties with Graves' hyperthyroidism.

This clonotype has ten or more counts. The V call is TRBV28, the J call TRBJ1-5; D uncertain. The length of the CDR3 is 13 residues. The V and J ends lost 3 bases and 5 bases respectively, with 8 bases between them. Germline lookup yields CDR1 MDHEN and CDR2 SYDVKM. The CDR3 sequence: CASSLALDQPQHF. The CDR3 coding sequence is TGTGCCAGCAGTTTGGCCCTTGATCAGCCCCAGCATTTT.

This clonotype was recorded many times. CDR3 DNA sequence: TGTGCCAGCAGTTTGCGTTACGACATTCAGTACTTC. Encoded protein: CASSLRYDIQYF. V gene TRBV28 combines with J gene TRBJ2-4, with D unclear. Deletions cut 3 bases from V and 8 bases from J, with 8 bases between. The CDR3 covers 12 residues. The germline V gene encodes CDR1 MDHEN and CDR2 SYDVKM. Together with reference TRBV28 and TRBJ2-4, the CDR3 gives the full variable domain: DVKVTQSSRYLVKRTGEKVFLECVQDMDHENMFWYRQDPGLGLRLIYFSYDVKMKEKGDIPEGYSVSREKKERFSLILESASTNQTSMYLCASSLRYDIQYFGAGTRLSVL.

This clonotype is medium-sized in the sample. This chain connects TRBV19 to TRBJ2-7, with a possible D match to TRBD2 (5 bases). In germline, CDR1 is LNHDA, CDR2 SQIVND (reference sequence). The CDR3 consists of 12 residues. Trimming left V 8 bases short and J 3 bases short, with 11 bases between. The CDR3 here is CASEGKGYEQYF. Here the CDR3 DNA reads TGTGCCAGTGAGGGAAAAGGCTACGAGCAGTACTTC.

Judged by abundance, this clonotype is medium-sized (0.01 to 0.1%). This chain uses TRBV24-1 with TRBJ2-5, with D perhaps TRBD1 or TRBD2 (5 bases each). V was clipped by 9 bases and J by 4 bases, with 17 bases between them. In germline, CDR1 is KGHDR, CDR2 SFDVKD. The CDR3 runs 14 residues. CDR3 nucleotides: TGTGCCACCGGGGGAAAAGGAGCCCCAGAGACCCAGTACTTC. It encodes CATGGKGAPETQYF.

The chain links TRBV24-1 to TRBJ2-6; D is ambiguous. V was clipped by 6 bases and J by 0 bases, with 5 bases between them. CDR1 and CDR2 (germline): KGHDR, SFDVKD. The CDR3 totals 14 residues. This CDR3 is CATSTSSGANVLTF. In DNA form, the CDR3 reads TGTGCCACCAGTACAAGCTCTGGGGCCAACGTCCTGACTTTC.

V and J are TRBV7-2 and TRBJ2-1; D is uncertain. Per the germline V gene, CDR1 is SGHTA and CDR2 is FQGNSA. This CDR3 has 14 residues. Trimming removed 8 bases from V and 0 bases from J, with 11 bases in between. CDR3 in amino acids: CASDVVSSYNEQFF. CDR3 coding DNA: TGTGCCAGCGACGTAGTCTCCTCCTACAATGAGCAGTTCTTC.

Comments on this clonotype: A read error may explain this, as a much larger clone is one base away. This chain connects TRBV30 to TRBJ1-1; no clear D gene. This CDR3 spans 11 amino acids. Germline V CDR1 and CDR2: GTSNPN, SVGIG (reference sequence). Trimming removed 0 bases from V and 7 bases from J, with 6 bases in between. This CDR3 is CAWSVRVEAFF. The CDR3 nucleotides are TGTGCCTGGAGTGTTCGGGTTGAAGCTTTCTTT.

This clonotype was counted many times. This chain joins TRBV6-5 and TRBJ1-1; weak D call: TRBD1 (6 bases). V lost 6 bases and J 5 bases, leaving 16 bases between the germline ends. Germline CDR1 reads MNHEY; CDR2 reads SVGAGI. The CDR3 contains 14 residues. Here the CDR3 reads CASSAGEWGTEAFF. Written as DNA, the CDR3 is TGTGCCAGCAGCGCAGGGGAGTGGGGGACTGAAGCTTTCTTT.

In its sample, this clonotype is medium-sized. The rearrangement uses TRBV2 and TRBJ2-1; 10 bases map to TRBD1. The CDR3 covers 13 residues. After removal of 7 bases from V and 9 bases from J, the junction contained 6 bases not matched to a gene. Germline V gene lookup returns CDR1 SNHLY and CDR2 FYNNEI. The CDR3 is CASTRQGAGEQFF. For the CDR3, the DNA is TGTGCCAGCACCCGACAGGGGGCGGGTGAGCAGTTCTTC. The variable domain in full, completed from reference TRBV2 and TRBJ2-1, reads EPEVTQTPSHQVTQMGQEVILRCVPISNHLYFYWYRQILGQKVEFLVSFYNNEISEKSEIFDDQFSVERPDGSNFTLKIRSTKLEDSAMYFCASTRQGAGEQFFGPGTRLTVL.

This clonotype was observed many times. One end of the junction is discordant with germline, which a read error may explain. The chain combines TRBV28 with TRBJ2-4; D gene ambiguous. Germline V CDR1 and CDR2: MDHEN, SYDVKM. The CDR3 extends over 9 amino acids. The CDR3 sequence is CASSFVKDF. The DNA for the CDR3 is TGTGCCAGCAGTTTCGTGAAGGACTTC.

The CDR3: CASSTGTIYNEQFF. The CDR3, as DNA: TGTGCCAGCAGCACCGGGACGATCTACAATGAGCAGTTCTTC. The rearrangement joins TRBV11-3 to TRBJ2-1; TRBD1 or TRBD2 may be the D gene (5 bases each). Looked up from germline, CDR1 is SGHNT and CDR2 is YENEEA. V lost 5 bases, J lost 3 bases, and 11 bases lay in between. This CDR3 comprises 14 residues.

This clonotype was counted ten times or more. The rearrangement uses TRBV6-1 and TRBJ2-7, with TRBD2 matching 9 bases. Per the germline V gene, CDR1 is MNHNS and CDR2 is SASEGT. This CDR3 spans 17 amino acids. The ends lost 8 bases at V and 2 bases at J; junction bases unmatched: 16. Written as DNA, the CDR3 is TGTGCCAGCCGAACATATAGCGGGAGTTGGGTCCCCTACGAGCAGTACTTC. Protein product: CASRTYSGSWVPYEQYF.

The chain is built from TRBV2 and TRBJ2-7; the match to TRBD2 covers 16 bases. The V gene's germline CDR1 is SNHLY and CDR2 FYNNEI. The ends lost 7 bases at V and 6 bases at J; junction bases unmatched: 6. The CDR3 runs to 15 residues. The CDR3: CASNQGLAGGGEQYF. CDR3 sequence (DNA): TGTGCCAGCAACCAGGGACTAGCGGGAGGGGGCGAGCAGTACTTC.

This clonotype occurred many times. This rearrangement joins TRBV28 to TRBJ2-1; D tentatively fits TRBD1 or TRBD2 (5 bases each). Trimming took 6 bases from V and 4 from J, leaving 13 bases between them. The CDR3 sequence is 14 residues long. CDR1 is MDHEN and CDR2 is SYDVKM in the germline V gene. CDR3 protein: CASRTGTTYNEQFF. The CDR3 region has the DNA TGTGCCAGCAGGACCGGGACGACTTACAATGAGCAGTTCTTC.

The chain recombines TRBV5-1 with TRBJ2-7; 10 nucleotides match TRBD1. This CDR3 comprises 15 residues. Germline values: CDR1 SGHRS, CDR2 YFSETQ. V was pared by 4 bases and J by 7 bases, with 11 bases of the junction left unmatched. This CDR3 is CASSAGTGVYEEQYF. CDR3 in DNA: TGCGCCAGCAGCGCAGGGACAGGGGTTTATGAAGAGCAGTACTTC.

Sample share makes this clonotype medium-sized. The chain uses TRBV19 and TRBJ2-3; 7 bases map to TRBD2. Trimming removed 3 bases from V and 1 base from J; junction bases left unmatched: 4. Germline loops: CDR1 LNHDA, CDR2 SQIVND (reference sequence). The CDR3 is made up of 15 amino acids. The CDR3: CASSMGLAGTDTQYF. The CDR3 region has the DNA TGTGCCAGTAGTATGGGGCTAGCGGGCACAGATACGCAGTATTTT. Filled out from reference TRBV19 and TRBJ2-3, the complete variable domain reads DGGITQSPKYLFRKEGQNVTLSCEQNLNHDAMYWYRQDPGQGLRLIYYSQIVNDFQKGDIAEGYSVSREKKESFPLTVTSAQKNPTAFYLCASSMGLAGTDTQYFGPGTRLTVL.

This clonotype was seen a handful of times. A much more abundant neighbour one base away suggests this may be a read error. The V gene is TRBV3-1, the J gene TRBJ1-5, with unresolved D. This CDR3 is 13 amino acids long. V lost 3 bases, J lost 6 bases, and 9 bases lay in between. CDR1 and CDR2 (germline): LGHDT, YNNKEL (reference sequence). The CDR3 sequence is CASSQGKSQPQHF. CDR3 bases: TGTGCCAGCAGCCAGGGCAAGTCTCAGCCCCAGCATTTT.